This entry is about one T cell receptor beta chain. The target antigen is unknown. The source of the sample is a study of T cell responses to AZD1222 COVID-19 vaccine. Study information: Pooling covered second doses at about 4 or about 12 weeks. The study, taken as a whole, reports: A reported finding is that nearly half of spike-specific TCRs target unmutated variant regions. Every sample of the repertoires postdated the peak T cell response. Mostly white British, mostly female donors; authors suggested clonal diversity may be underestimated.

Libraries were prepared by immunoSEQ multiplex PCR; TCRdb keeps only in-frame clonotypes and omits some of them. The sample has approximately 90,000 clones, roughly nine tenths seen once; the top ten hold 3%. Trimming shortened V by 3 bases and J by 14 bases, and 14 bases separated the two germline ends. From germline, CDR1 is MDHEN and CDR2 SYDVKM. The CDR3 has 12 amino acids. This chain joins TRBV28 and TRBJ2-1, with a weak D call TRBD1 (6 bases). The receptor comes from an adult in good health. This material consisted of peripheral blood, taken on day 0 of AZD1222 vaccination. The CDR3 DNA follows: TGTGCCAGCAGTTTGGACCGGGACACTGAGTTCTTC. This codes for CASSLDRDTEFF.